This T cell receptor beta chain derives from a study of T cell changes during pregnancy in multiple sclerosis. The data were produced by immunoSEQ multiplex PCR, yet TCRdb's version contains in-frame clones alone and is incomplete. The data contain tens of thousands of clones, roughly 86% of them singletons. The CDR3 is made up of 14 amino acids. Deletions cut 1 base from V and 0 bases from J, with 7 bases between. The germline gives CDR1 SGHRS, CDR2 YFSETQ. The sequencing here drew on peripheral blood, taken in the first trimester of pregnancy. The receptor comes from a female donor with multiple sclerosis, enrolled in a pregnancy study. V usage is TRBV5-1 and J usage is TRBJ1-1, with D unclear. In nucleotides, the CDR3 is TGCGCCAGCAGCTTGACTACCCTGAACACTGAAGCTTTCTTT. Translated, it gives CASSLTTLNTEAFF.